Following are 24 T cell receptor beta chains from one sample sequenced in a study of blood T cell repertoires in COVID-19. Clones were read by immunoSEQ multiplex PCR, and TCRdb kept only the in-frame ones, dropping some. This table has approximately 180,000 clones, around three quarters appearing once. The specimen sequenced was PBMCs or T cells enriched from blood (not recorded which). Source of these receptors: a woman in her forties or fifties with acute COVID-19.

This clone showed up just a few times. The chain has TRBV25-1 and TRBJ1-2, with TRBD1 identical over 7 bases. This CDR3 is built from 14 residues. Trimming at V came to 4 bases and at J to 2 bases, leaving 4 bases not matched to a gene. Germline-derived CDR1 and CDR2 are MGHDK and SYGVNS. In DNA, the CDR3 is TGTGCCAGCAGTGGGCTGACAGGGAACTATGGCTACACCTTC. It specifies CASSGLTGNYGYTF.

The CDR3 protein is CASSETPNQPQHF. The DNA for the CDR3 is TGTGCCAGCAGTGAAACTCCCAATCAGCCCCAGCATTTT. The chain carries TRBV2 and TRBJ1-5, with D hard to call. Trimming removed 2 bases from V and 3 bases from J, with 5 bases in between. The germline V gene encodes CDR1 SNHLY and CDR2 FYNNEI. The CDR3 consists of 13 residues.

The rearrangement joins TRBV4-3 to TRBJ2-2; 9 nucleotides match TRBD1. Germline V gene lookup returns CDR1 LGHNA and CDR2 YSLEER. The CDR3 contains 16 residues. Trimming cost V 8 bases and J 7 bases; bases outside gene matches: 14. Here the CDR3 DNA reads TGCGCCAGCTCGACCGTTGGGACAGGGACGAACGGGGAGCTGTTTTTT. Translation gives CASSTVGTGTNGELFF.

This sequence joins TRBV9 and TRBJ2-3, with TRBD2 identical over 10 bases. Trimming took 1 base from V and 2 from J; bases not matched to a gene: 4. The CDR3 covers 16 residues. Germline values: CDR1 SGDLS, CDR2 YYNGEE. The CDR3 here is CASSVSSGGLTDTQYF. CDR3 nucleotides: TGTGCCAGCAGCGTATCTAGCGGGGGCCTCACAGATACGCAGTATTTT.

This sequence joins TRBV9 and TRBJ1-4; 9 positions agree with TRBD1. The CDR3 totals 14 residues. V shed 4 bases, J shed 5 bases, and the junction held 3 bases outside the gene matches. Germline assignment: CDR1 SGDLS and CDR2 YYNGEE. CDR3 in amino acids: CASSPGQGNEKLFF. The CDR3 DNA reads TGTGCCAGCAGCCCTGGACAGGGGAATGAAAAACTGTTTTTT. The complete variable domain, with remaining parts taken from reference TRBV9 and TRBJ1-4, reads DSGVTQTPKHLITATGQRVTLRCSPRSGDLSVYWYQQSLDQGLQFLIQYYNGEERAKGNILERFSAQQFPDLHSELNLSSLELGDSALYFCASSPGQGNEKLFFGSGTQLSVL.

The chain combines TRBV7-9 with TRBJ2-7, with 9 bases lining up with TRBD1. Germline CDR1 SEHNR, CDR2 FQNEAQ (reference sequence). The CDR3 is 14 amino acids. Trimming cost V 3 bases and J 4 bases; bases outside gene matches: 4. The CDR3 loop is CASSFGQGTYEQYV. The CDR3 region has the DNA TGTGCCAGCAGCTTCGGACAGGGGACTTACGAGCAGTACGTC.

This clone was found a few times. This chain links TRBV3-1 (or the pseudogene TRBV3-2) with TRBJ1-2; perhaps TRBD1 as D (6 bases). V was clipped by 4 bases and J by 3 bases, with 12 bases between them. Germline CDR1 reads LGHDT; CDR2 reads YNNKEL (reference sequence). The CDR3 extends over 14 amino acids. CDR3 bases: TGTGCCAGCAGCCCCAGTGCAGGGGACTATGGCTACACCTTC. Protein sequence: CASSPSAGDYGYTF.

This clone was picked up a small number of times. The chain carries TRBV19 and TRBJ1-4, with TRBD1 matching 9 bases. The CDR3 has 13 amino acids. Germline V gives CDR1 LNHDA, CDR2 SQIVND (reference sequence). After removal of 6 bases from V and 7 bases from J, the junction contained 3 bases not matched to a gene. The CDR3 DNA reads TGTGCCAGTAGAACAGGGGGCAGTGAAAAACTGTTTTTT. Translated: CASRTGGSEKLFF.

This sequence joins TRBV6-1 and TRBJ2-7; 8 bases line up with TRBD1. The CDR3 totals 16 residues. Germline V gene lookup returns CDR1 MNHNS and CDR2 SASEGT. The V and J ends lost 0 bases and 3 bases, in that order; junction bases with no gene match: 7. CDR3 DNA: TGTGCCAGCAGTGAAGCTGTAGCAGGGGGCGGCTACGAGCAGTACGTC. Translation: CASSEAVAGGGYEQYV.

The J gene is TRBJ2-7, the V gene TRBV5-8; D not certain. Trimming removed 2 bases from V and 0 bases from J, with 9 bases in between. CDR1 is SGHTS, CDR2 YDEGEE, per germline. This CDR3 contains 14 residues. CDR3 sequence: CASSFAGSSYEQYV. The CDR3 DNA sequence: TGTGCCAGCAGCTTTGCAGGCAGCTCCTACGAGCAGTACGTC.

Only one count was recorded for this clone. The chain is built from TRBV12-3 or TRBV12-4 and TRBJ1-3; D remains ambiguous. This CDR3 spans 12 amino acids. The V gene lost 10 bases and the J gene lost 15 bases, with 22 bases spanning the gap. The CDR3 DNA reads as TGTGCCACCAGACCGAGAGGCGAGGTGGAATATTTT. It specifies CATRPRGEVEYF.

A note on this clone: An end of the junction differs from the germline gene, which may be a read error. This chain joins TRBV10-3 and TRBJ2-1, with TRBD2 as a possible D gene (5 bases). From germline, CDR1 is ENHRY and CDR2 SYGVKD. The CDR3 extends over 11 amino acids. The DNA of the CDR3 is TGTGCCATCAGCATCGGGGATTTCCAGATCTTC. This codes for CAISIGDFQIF.

The gene calls are TRBV5-1 and TRBJ2-1; weak D call: TRBD2 (5 bases). The germline V gene encodes CDR1 SGHRS and CDR2 YFSETQ. This CDR3 has 17 amino acids. Trimming cost V 0 bases and J 0 bases, with 13 bases left between them. In DNA, the CDR3 is TGCGCCAGCAGCTTGGAGGTCAACGGAGGCTCCTACAATGAGCAGTTCTTC. Its protein product is CASSLEVNGGSYNEQFF.

The V gene is TRBV19, the J gene TRBJ2-3; 13 bases agree with TRBD2. The CDR3 has 19 residues. The V segment lost 5 bases and the J segment 0 bases; nucleotides outside the gene matches: 11. Germline-derived CDR1 and CDR2 are LNHDA and SQIVND (reference sequence). The CDR3, as DNA: TGTGCCAGTAGTGCCTCTCTACTAGCGGGGGGGTCTAGCACAGATACGCAGTATTTT. Residues: CASSASLLAGGSSTDTQYF.

This clone occurred a few times. The chain uses TRBV5-4 and TRBJ1-2; D not certain. V lost 3 bases and J 4 bases, leaving 16 bases between the germline ends. Germline CDR1 and CDR2: SGHNT and YYREEE (reference sequence). This CDR3 has 15 amino acids. CDR3 protein: CASSSGAFSSYGYTF. CDR3 in DNA: TGTGCCAGCAGCTCTGGTGCGTTTTCGTCCTATGGCTACACCTTC.

The chain recombines TRBV27 with TRBJ2-5; TRBD1 matches 8 bases. V dropped 5 bases and J dropped 2; count of bases not matched to a gene: 7. The germline gives CDR1 MNHEY, CDR2 SMNVEV (reference sequence). The CDR3 runs 15 residues. The CDR3 here is CASSASTGGQETQYF. The DNA for the CDR3 is TGTGCCAGCAGTGCGAGTACAGGGGGACAAGAGACCCAGTACTTC.

This clone was counted only a few times. The gene calls are TRBV5-1 and TRBJ2-7; D unresolved. CDR1 and CDR2 from the germline V gene are SGHRS and YFSETQ. Trimming stripped 3 bases from V and 2 bases from J, with 3 bases between. The CDR3 is made up of 11 amino acids. CDR3 in amino acids: CASSYTYEQYV. The CDR3 bases are TGCGCCAGCAGCTACACCTACGAGCAGTACGTC.

This rearrangement joins TRBV18 to TRBJ2-3; D unresolved. Germline loops: CDR1 KGHSH, CDR2 LQKENI. The CDR3 is made up of 12 amino acids. V lost 3 bases and J 6 bases, leaving 7 bases between the germline ends. Written as DNA, the CDR3 is TGTGCCAGCTCACCGAACGGGGATACGCAGTATTTT. This gives the protein CASSPNGDTQYF. The full variable domain, rest sourced from reference TRBV18 and TRBJ2-3, is NAGVMQNPRHLVRRRGQEARLRCSPMKGHSHVYWYRQLPEEGLKFMVYLQKENIIDESGMPKERFSAEFPKEGPSILRIQQVVRGDSAAYFCASSPNGDTQYFGPGTRLTVL.

V and J are TRBV6-5 and TRBJ1-1; TRBD1 might be the D (5 bases). The length of the CDR3 is 14 residues. Germline V lookup: CDR1 MNHEY, CDR2 SVGAGI. V lost 7 bases and J lost 3, with 15 bases in between. The CDR3 DNA follows: TGTGCCAGCACAACGGTCAGGGCCGACACTGAAGCTTTCTTT. It yields the protein CASTTVRADTEAFF.

In this sample, this clone turned up once. This chain links TRBV10-3 with TRBJ2-1, with unresolved D. Per the germline V gene, CDR1 is ENHRY and CDR2 is SYGVKD. V was cut by 7 bases and J by 9 bases, with 13 bases left in between. The CDR3 spans 12 residues. The CDR3 nucleotides are TGTGCCATCACACGCGACTTGGGTGAGCAGTTCTTC. Encoded protein: CAITRDLGEQFF.

The chain joins TRBV7-3 to TRBJ2-1; tentative D call: TRBD1 (6 bases). The germline gives CDR1 SGHTA, CDR2 FQGTGA. The CDR3 is 15 residues long. V was trimmed by 4 bases and J by 4 bases, leaving 14 bases between them. As DNA, the CDR3 is TGTGCCAGCAGCTCAGGGTTGGGGGCGTACAATGAGCAGTTCTTC. Its protein is CASSSGLGAYNEQFF.

The genes are TRBV19 and TRBJ2-5, with D perhaps matching TRBD1 (5 bases). With 6 bases removed from V and 1 base from J, the gap between germline ends came to 18 bases. The CDR3 is made up of 16 amino acids. Germline V CDR1 and CDR2: LNHDA, SQIVND (reference sequence). CDR3 bases: TGTGCCAGTAGCAATAGGTTTACAGGAGTCCAAGAGACCCAGTACTTC. Protein product: CASSNRFTGVQETQYF.

The V call is TRBV6-5, the J call TRBJ1-3; D ambiguous. V shed 6 bases and J shed 4 bases, with 13 bases lying between them. From germline, CDR1 is MNHEY and CDR2 SVGAGI. The CDR3 is 14 amino acids. The CDR3 sequence: CASSLTARGNTIYF. The CDR3 bases are TGTGCCAGCAGCTTAACCGCACGGGGAAACACCATATATTTT.

The chain is built from TRBV4-1 and TRBJ1-5, with D perhaps TRBD1 (5 bases). Germline lookup yields CDR1 MGHRA and CDR2 YSYEKL. The CDR3 loop spans 13 amino acids. V was trimmed by 1 base and J by 7 bases, leaving 8 bases between them. The CDR3 region has the DNA TGCGCCAGCAGCCAAGGGGGCGGACAGCCCCAGCATTTT. As protein: CASSQGGGQPQHF.